The 27 T cell receptor beta chains below were found in one sample sequenced in a study of blood T cell repertoires in COVID-19. Some clones are missing from TCRdb's copy, which holds only in-frame ones; the method was immunoSEQ multiplex PCR. The data show roughly 290,000 clones, roughly 90% seen once. Sequences were obtained from peripheral blood. These receptors originate from a man aged 30 to 39 with acute or convalescent COVID-19.

V usage is TRBV9 and J usage is TRBJ2-6; 7 bases fit TRBD1. Germline CDR1 reads SGDLS; CDR2 reads YYNGEE. J was trimmed by 2 bases and V by 3 bases; bases with no gene match: 5. This CDR3 is 16 amino acids long. CDR3 sequence reads: CASSAPQGAGANVLTF. The CDR3 DNA reads TGTGCCAGCAGCGCCCCCCAGGGGGCTGGGGCCAACGTCCTGACTTTC.

In this sample, this clone turned up once. The chain employs TRBV7-9 and TRBJ2-7; tentatively, D is TRBD1 (6 bases). This CDR3 has 11 residues. V was cut by 4 bases and J by 11 bases, with 12 bases left in between. Germline V gives CDR1 SEHNR, CDR2 FQNEAQ (reference sequence). Written as DNA, the CDR3 is TGTGCCAGCAGCTCCGGACAGACGAAGTACTTC. Encoded protein: CASSSGQTKYF.

On this clone: The same CDR3 also results from other DNA sequences found in this sample. The chain carries TRBV5-1 and TRBJ1-3; D possibly corresponds to TRBD1 (5 bases). Looked up from germline, CDR1 is SGHRS and CDR2 is YFSETQ. Trimming stripped 0 bases from V and 7 bases from J, with 11 bases between. The CDR3 is 14 amino acids. The CDR3 spells CASSLEAGRNTIYF. The CDR3 DNA follows: TGCGCCAGCAGCTTGGAGGCAGGGCGGAACACCATATATTTT.

The chain is built from TRBV9 and TRBJ2-2; D may be TRBD2 (5 bases). The CDR3 has 13 amino acids. Between the trimmed V and J ends, which lost 0 bases and 9 bases, there was a span of 9 bases. Germline V gene data show CDR1 as SGDLS and CDR2 as YYNGEE. The CDR3 DNA reads TGTGCCAGCAGCGTAGATGGCGGGTGGGAGCTGTTTTTT. It yields the protein CASSVDGGWELFF.

CDR3 bases: TGTGCCACCAGAAGGGACACATTAAGCAATCAGCCCCAGCATTTT. As protein: CATRRDTLSNQPQHF. J is TRBJ1-5 and V is TRBV15; weak D call: TRBD1 (6 bases). From germline, CDR1 is LNHNV and CDR2 YYDKDF (reference sequence). Trimming took 6 bases from V and 1 from J, leaving 13 bases between them. The CDR3 runs to 15 residues.

This chain uses TRBV5-8 with TRBJ2-3; 8 positions agree with TRBD2. CDR3 size: 15 residues. V was clipped by 4 bases and J by 1 base; unmatched bases: 5. Germline CDR1 and CDR2: SGHTS and YDEGEE. CDR3: CASSLAGGRTDTQYF. The CDR3 DNA reads as TGTGCCAGCAGCCTGGCGGGGGGACGCACAGATACGCAGTATTTT.

This chain links TRBV20-1 with TRBJ2-7, with 7 positions matching TRBD2. Germline CDR1 and CDR2: DFQATT and SNEGSKA (reference sequence). Trimming took 3 bases from V and 6 from J; bases not matched to a gene: 5. The CDR3 runs to 12 residues. CDR3 protein: CSASTSVLEQYF. CDR3 bases: TGCAGTGCTAGTACTAGCGTTCTCGAGCAGTACTTC.

This clone has ten or more counts. This chain links TRBV5-1 with TRBJ1-1; D might be TRBD1 (6 bases). The CDR3 covers 13 residues. Germline lookup yields CDR1 SGHRS and CDR2 YFSETQ. V was shortened by 5 bases and J by 7 bases, with 15 bases between the two germline ends. The chain's CDR3 is CASRETGLDEAFF. The CDR3 region has the DNA TGCGCCAGCAGAGAAACAGGGTTAGATGAAGCTTTCTTT.

The table lists this clone with a count of one. The rearrangement links TRBV5-5 to TRBJ1-1; D unresolved. The V gene lost 4 bases and the J gene lost 0 bases, with 7 bases spanning the gap. The V gene's germline CDR1 is SGHKS and CDR2 YYEKEE (reference sequence). The CDR3 sequence is 13 residues long. The CDR3 sequence is CASSPIVNTEAFF. CDR3 bases: TGTGCCAGCAGCCCGATAGTGAACACTGAAGCTTTCTTT. The full variable domain, with the rest looked up from reference TRBV5-5 and TRBJ1-1, is DAGVTQSPTHLIKTRGQQVTLRCSPISGHKSVSWYQQVLGQGPQFIFQYYEKEERGRGNFPDRFSARQFPNYSSELNVNALLLGDSALYLCASSPIVNTEAFFGQGTRLTVV.

The chain is built from TRBV19 and TRBJ2-3; the D gene is possibly TRBD1 (5 bases). This CDR3 comprises 13 residues. The V end lost 6 bases, the J end lost 3 bases, and 10 bases lay between the germline ends. Looked up from germline, CDR1 is LNHDA and CDR2 is SQIVND (reference sequence). The CDR3 loop is CASRGRGTDTQYF. The DNA of the CDR3 is TGTGCCAGTAGAGGAAGGGGAACAGATACGCAGTATTTT.

About this clone: Its ends do not fully match the called genes, so a read error is possible. The CDR3 nucleotides are TGTGCTAGCAGCTCACTAGCGGGGGGGCTCAATGAGCAGTTCTTC. As protein: CASSSLAGGLNEQFF. The chain recombines TRBV7-7 with TRBJ2-1; 13 nucleotides line up with TRBD2. In germline, CDR1 is SSHAT, CDR2 FNYEAQ (reference sequence). The CDR3 is 15 residues long. The whole variable domain, filled in from reference TRBV7-7 and TRBJ2-1, reads GAGVSQSPRYKVTKRGQDVTLRCDPISSHATLYWYQQALGQGPEFLTYFNYEAQPDKSGLPSDRFSAERPEGSISTLTIQRTEQRDSAMYRCASSSLAGGLNEQFFGPGTRLTVL.

In its sample, this clone was seen once. The chain carries TRBV19 and TRBJ1-1; D is ambiguous. Trimming removed 3 bases at V and 4 bases at J, with 9 bases between. CDR3 length: 13 amino acids. Per the germline V gene, CDR1 is LNHDA and CDR2 is SQIVND (reference sequence). Written as DNA, the CDR3 is TGTGCCAGTAGTATTTCTGAGGTCACTGAAGCTTTCTTT. Translated: CASSISEVTEAFF.

V and J are TRBV28 and TRBJ1-1, with D possibly TRBD1 on 6 matching bases. CDR1 is MDHEN and CDR2 is SYDVKM in the germline V gene. The ends were cut back, 6 bases at V and 11 bases at J, with 13 bases in the middle. The CDR3 has 11 amino acids. CDR3 residues: CASSINRVAFF. The CDR3 bases are TGTGCCAGCAGCATAAACAGGGTCGCTTTCTTT.

This rearrangement joins TRBV10-3 to TRBJ1-5, with TRBD1 matching 7 bases. V shed 3 bases and J 4 bases; nucleotides not matched to a gene: 6. CDR1 ENHRY and CDR2 SYGVKD come from the germline V gene. The CDR3 runs to 15 residues. In DNA form, the CDR3 reads TGTGCCATCAGTGACGAGGGGGCGACTAATCAGCCCCAGCATTTT. It encodes CAISDEGATNQPQHF.

The chain uses TRBV6-6 and TRBJ2-2; 9 bases line up with TRBD2. V was clipped by 7 bases and J by 5 bases; unmatched bases: 8. Germline V gives CDR1 MNHNY, CDR2 SVGAGI (reference sequence). This CDR3 spans 15 amino acids. The CDR3 nucleotides are TGTGCCAGCAAACAGCTAGCGGGGCCAACCGGGGAGCTGTTTTTT. It specifies CASKQLAGPTGELFF.

The chain links TRBV24-1 to TRBJ1-4; 10 bases line up with TRBD1. From germline, CDR1 is KGHDR and CDR2 SFDVKD. This CDR3 is built from 15 residues. The junction had 6 bases not matched to a gene; V was cut back by 4 bases and J by 8 bases. The CDR3: CATSEMTGGDEKLFF. The CDR3 region has the DNA TGTGCCACCAGTGAAATGACAGGGGGCGACGAAAAACTGTTTTTT.

In regard to this clone: Other DNA sequences from this sample encode an identical CDR3 as well. The chain uses TRBV3-1 (or the pseudogene TRBV3-2) and TRBJ1-5; TRBD1 aligns across 7 bases. This CDR3 contains 14 residues. Germline loops: CDR1 LGHDT, CDR2 YNNKEL (reference sequence). V shed 1 base, J shed 9 bases, and the junction held 6 bases outside the gene matches. The CDR3 DNA is TGTGCCAGCAGCCAAGGGGACAGCGTCCGGCCCCAGCATTTT. Amino acids: CASSQGDSVRPQHF.

The chain couples TRBV5-4 to TRBJ1-1; tentative D call: TRBD1 (5 bases). The CDR3 totals 13 residues. Germline lookup yields CDR1 SGHNT and CDR2 YYREEE (reference sequence). Trimming left V 5 bases short and J 7 bases short, with 15 bases between. CDR3 nucleotides: TGTGCCAGCAGTTCGGGACGGGAGAATGAAGCTTTCTTT. It encodes CASSSGRENEAFF.

This clone is a singleton in its sample. The V call is TRBV5-4, the J call TRBJ1-2; TRBD1 matches 8 bases. Germline CDR1 and CDR2: SGHNT and YYREEE (reference sequence). Trimming took 4 bases from V and 8 from J; bases not matched to a gene: 13. The CDR3 contains 15 residues. This chain's CDR3 is CASSLDRALLGGYTF. In DNA form, the CDR3 reads TGTGCCAGCAGCCTGGACAGGGCGCTCCTTGGAGGCTACACCTTC.

The genes are TRBV28 and TRBJ2-7, with D hard to call. The CDR3 runs to 13 residues. In germline, CDR1 is MDHEN, CDR2 SYDVKM. Deletions cut 3 bases from V and 3 bases from J, with 9 bases between. The CDR3 sequence: CASSLGRLYEQYF. CDR3 in DNA: TGTGCCAGCAGTTTGGGCCGGCTCTACGAGCAGTACTTC.

The chain is built from TRBV3-1 (or the pseudogene TRBV3-2) and TRBJ2-1; the match to TRBD1 covers 8 bases. V lost 1 base and J lost 14; bases outside the gene matches: 4. CDR1 and CDR2 from the germline V gene are LGHDT and YNNKEL (reference sequence). The CDR3 runs 12 residues. This CDR3 is CASSQGQGRKFF. The CDR3 DNA is TGTGCCAGCAGCCAAGGACAGGGGAGAAAGTTCTTC.

The table lists this clone with a few counts. The CDR3 sequence is CASSEGGTGFQPQHF. The DNA for the CDR3 is TGTGCCAGCAGCGAGGGCGGGACAGGGTTTCAGCCCCAGCATTTT. The rearrangement joins TRBV11-2 to TRBJ1-5, with 9 bases that match TRBD1. The CDR3 runs 15 residues. The V segment lost 5 bases and the J segment 6 bases; nucleotides outside the gene matches: 8. Germline CDR1 is SGHAT and CDR2 is FQNNGV.

This clone came up a few times. The gene calls are TRBV5-8 and TRBJ1-1; TRBD1 matches at 7 bases. This CDR3 is built from 14 residues. The V segment lost 5 bases and the J segment 8 bases; nucleotides outside the gene matches: 12. CDR1 is SGHTS, CDR2 YDEGEE, per germline. Here the CDR3 DNA reads TGTGCCAGCAGACACCCGGGACAGCGACTGGAAGCTTTCTTT. It specifies CASRHPGQRLEAFF.

The V call is TRBV6-1, the J call TRBJ1-1, with TRBD1 as a possible D gene (5 bases). Germline CDR1 reads MNHNS; CDR2 reads SASEGT. The CDR3 runs 13 residues. The germline V and J ends were trimmed by 2 bases and 1 base, with 5 bases remaining between them. Written as DNA, the CDR3 is TGTGCCAGCAGTGAACAGGGGAACACTGAAGCTTTCTTT. This codes for CASSEQGNTEAFF.

The V call is TRBV6-5, the J call TRBJ2-3; 8 bases fit TRBD1. Germline-derived CDR1 and CDR2 are MNHEY and SVGAGI. The J segment lost 2 bases and the V segment lost 2 bases, leaving 3 bases of the junction unmatched. CDR3 length: 15 amino acids. The CDR3 DNA reads TGTGCCAGCAGTTACAGGGGACAGGTCACAGATACGCAGTATTTT. Residues: CASSYRGQVTDTQYF.

The chain carries TRBV19 and TRBJ2-6; unclear D gene. Per germline, CDR1 LNHDA and CDR2 SQIVND (reference sequence). Trimming removed 7 bases from V and 0 bases from J, with 10 bases in between. This CDR3 contains 15 residues. This CDR3 reads CASTLRSSGANVLTF. The CDR3 DNA reads TGTGCCAGTACCCTGAGGTCCTCTGGGGCCAACGTCCTGACTTTC.

The rearrangement uses TRBV30 and TRBJ2-1; D perhaps matches TRBD2 (7 bases). Between the trimmed V and J ends, which lost 4 bases and 9 bases, there was a span of 19 bases. Germline V gene sequence: CDR1 GTSNPN, CDR2 SVGIG (reference sequence). The CDR3 length is 14 residues. The CDR3 here is CAWTEGGAGGEQFF. CDR3 bases: TGTGCCTGGACCGAGGGGGGGGCGGGTGGTGAGCAGTTCTTC.